The source of this T cell receptor (beta chain) is a study of shared clonotypes between healthy human individuals. In the CD4+ fraction, cells were divided into CD45RA+ naive and CD45RA-negative memory subsets. J gave up 8 bases and V 4 bases, and 4 bases lay outside the gene matches. CDR1 and CDR2 from the germline V gene are SEHNR and FQNEAQ (reference sequence). The CDR3 covers 13 residues. This clone was picked up one time. Its specificity is unknown. Clones were sequenced by immunoSEQ multiplex PCR, and TCRdb holds only the in-frame ones, with some missing. The sample shows 2,500,000 or so clones, around 94% of them seen only once. Study-wide findings and caveats: Approximately 4.6% of naive CD4 clonotypes were common to four donors. Compared with clonotypes that all four donors shared, non-shared clonotypes had lower generation probabilities.

Sequencing was carried out using naive CD4+ T cells sorted from blood. Specified subset: CD45RA+ positively selected. This chain connects TRBV7-9 to TRBJ2-1; 8 bases map to TRBD2. This TCR was sampled from a young man in good health. The CDR3 sequence is CASSSLAGYEQFF. The DNA for the CDR3 is TGTGCCAGCAGCTCTTTAGCGGGATATGAGCAGTTCTTC.